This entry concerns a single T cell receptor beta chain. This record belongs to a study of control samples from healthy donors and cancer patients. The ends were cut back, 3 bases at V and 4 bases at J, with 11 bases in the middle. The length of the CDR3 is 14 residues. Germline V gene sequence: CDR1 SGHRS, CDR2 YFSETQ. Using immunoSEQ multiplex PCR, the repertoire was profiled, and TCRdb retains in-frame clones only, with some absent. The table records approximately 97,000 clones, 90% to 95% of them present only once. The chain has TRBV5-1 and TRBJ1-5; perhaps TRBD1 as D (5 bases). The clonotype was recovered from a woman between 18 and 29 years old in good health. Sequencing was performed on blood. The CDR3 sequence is CASSSQGGNQPQHF. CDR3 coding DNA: TGCGCCAGCAGCTCCCAGGGTGGTAATCAGCCCCAGCATTTT.